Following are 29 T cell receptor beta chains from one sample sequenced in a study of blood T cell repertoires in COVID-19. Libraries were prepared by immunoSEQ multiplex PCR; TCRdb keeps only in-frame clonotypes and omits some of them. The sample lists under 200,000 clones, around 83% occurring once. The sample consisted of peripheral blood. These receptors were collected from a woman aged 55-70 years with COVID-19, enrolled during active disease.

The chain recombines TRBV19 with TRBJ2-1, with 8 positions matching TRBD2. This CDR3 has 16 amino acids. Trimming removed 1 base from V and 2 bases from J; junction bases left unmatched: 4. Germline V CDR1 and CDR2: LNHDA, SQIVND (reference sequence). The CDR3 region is CASSIAGGRTYNEQFF. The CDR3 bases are TGTGCCAGTAGTATAGCGGGCGGGAGGACCTACAATGAGCAGTTCTTC.

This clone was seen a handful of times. CDR3 nucleotide sequence: TGTGCCAGCAGCTTAGGCCACCCCTGGGACACGAAAGCCTACGAGCAGTACGTC. Translating gives CASSLGHPWDTKAYEQYV. The chain links TRBV11-2 to TRBJ2-7, with D maybe TRBD1 (6 bases). Germline CDR1 SGHAT, CDR2 FQNNGV. Trimming left V 1 base short and J 2 bases short, with 21 bases between. The CDR3 length is 18 residues.

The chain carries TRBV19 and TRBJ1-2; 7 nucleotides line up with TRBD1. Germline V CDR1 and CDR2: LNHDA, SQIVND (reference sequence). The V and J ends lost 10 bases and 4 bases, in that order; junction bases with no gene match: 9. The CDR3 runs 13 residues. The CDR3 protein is CATEDRRAYGYTF. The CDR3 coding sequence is TGTGCCACCGAGGACAGGAGGGCCTATGGCTACACCTTC.

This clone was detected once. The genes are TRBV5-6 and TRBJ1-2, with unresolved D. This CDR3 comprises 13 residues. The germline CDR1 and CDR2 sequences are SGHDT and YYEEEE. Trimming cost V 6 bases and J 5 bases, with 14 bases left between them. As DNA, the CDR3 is TGTGCCAGCACGGGTGTCGGGGAGTATGGCTACACCTTC. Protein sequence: CASTGVGEYGYTF.

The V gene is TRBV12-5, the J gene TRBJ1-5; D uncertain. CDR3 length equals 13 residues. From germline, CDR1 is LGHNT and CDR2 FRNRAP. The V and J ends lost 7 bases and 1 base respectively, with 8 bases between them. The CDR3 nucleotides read TGTGCTAGTGCTCTCGGGAGCAATCAGCCCCAGCATTTT. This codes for CASALGSNQPQHF.

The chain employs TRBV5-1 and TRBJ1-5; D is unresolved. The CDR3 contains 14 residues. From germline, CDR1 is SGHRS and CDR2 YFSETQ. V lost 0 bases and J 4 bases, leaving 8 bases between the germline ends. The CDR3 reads CASSLGPANQPQHF. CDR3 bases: TGCGCCAGCAGCTTGGGGCCCGCAAATCAGCCCCAGCATTTT. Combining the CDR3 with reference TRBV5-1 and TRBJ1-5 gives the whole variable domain KAGVTQTPRYLIKTRGQQVTLSCSPISGHRSVSWYQQTPGQGLQFLFEYFSETQRNKGNFPGRFSGRQFSNSRSEMNVSTLELGDSALYLCASSLGPANQPQHFGDGTRLSIL.

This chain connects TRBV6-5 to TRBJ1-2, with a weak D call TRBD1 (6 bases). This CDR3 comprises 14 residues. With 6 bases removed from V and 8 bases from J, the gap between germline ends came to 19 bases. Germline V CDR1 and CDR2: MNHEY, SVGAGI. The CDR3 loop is CASSLDSAPYGYTF. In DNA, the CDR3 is TGTGCCAGCAGCTTGGACAGTGCCCCCTACGGCTACACCTTC.

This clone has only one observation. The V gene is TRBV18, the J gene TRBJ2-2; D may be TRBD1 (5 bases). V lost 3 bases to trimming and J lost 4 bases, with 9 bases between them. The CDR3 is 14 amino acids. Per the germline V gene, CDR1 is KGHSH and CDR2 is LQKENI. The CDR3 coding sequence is TGTGCCAGCTCACCCCCAGGGATCACCGGGGAGCTGTTTTTT. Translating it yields CASSPPGITGELFF.

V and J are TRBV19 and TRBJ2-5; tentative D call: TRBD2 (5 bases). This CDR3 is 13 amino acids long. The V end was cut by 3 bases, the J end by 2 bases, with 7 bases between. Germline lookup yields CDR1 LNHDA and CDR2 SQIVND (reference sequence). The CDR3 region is CASSIREQETQYF. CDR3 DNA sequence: TGTGCCAGTAGTATTAGGGAGCAAGAGACCCAGTACTTC. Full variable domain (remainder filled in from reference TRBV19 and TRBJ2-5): DGGITQSPKYLFRKEGQNVTLSCEQNLNHDAMYWYRQDPGQGLRLIYYSQIVNDFQKGDIAEGYSVSREKKESFPLTVTSAQKNPTAFYLCASSIREQETQYFGPGTRLLVL.

The CDR3 bases are TGTGCCAGCAGTGGGACAAGATCCGGGGAGCTGTTTTTT. Amino acid sequence: CASSGTRSGELFF. This sequence joins TRBV12-3 or TRBV12-4 and TRBJ2-2; maybe TRBD1 (6 bases). There are 13 residues in the CDR3. The germline V and J ends were trimmed by 5 bases and 6 bases, with 10 bases remaining between them.

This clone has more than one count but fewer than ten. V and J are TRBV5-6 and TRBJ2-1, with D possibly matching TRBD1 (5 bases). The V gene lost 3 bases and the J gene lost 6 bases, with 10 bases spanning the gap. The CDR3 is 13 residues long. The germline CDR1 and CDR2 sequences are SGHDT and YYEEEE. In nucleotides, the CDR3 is TGTGCCAGCAGCTCCGGACATTCCAATGAGCAGTTCTTC. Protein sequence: CASSSGHSNEQFF.

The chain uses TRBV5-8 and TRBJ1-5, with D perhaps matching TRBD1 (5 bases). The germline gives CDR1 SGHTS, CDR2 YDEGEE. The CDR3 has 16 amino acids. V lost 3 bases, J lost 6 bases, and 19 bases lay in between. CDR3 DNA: TGTGCCAGCAGCTACCCGGGACGGGGGAGTGGTCAGCCCCAGCATTTT. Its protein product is CASSYPGRGSGQPQHF.

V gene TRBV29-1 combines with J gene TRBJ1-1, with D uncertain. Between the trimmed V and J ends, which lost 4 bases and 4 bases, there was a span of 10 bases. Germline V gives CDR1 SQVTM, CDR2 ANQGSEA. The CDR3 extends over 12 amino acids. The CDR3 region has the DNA TGCAGCGTTGCCAGGTCCAGCACTGAAGCTTTCTTT. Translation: CSVARSSTEAFF. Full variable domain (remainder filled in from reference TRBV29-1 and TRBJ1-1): SAVISQKPSRDICQRGTSLTIQCQVDSQVTMMFWYRQQPGQSLTLIATANQGSEATYESGFVIDKFPISRPNLTFSTLTVSNMSPEDSSIYLCSVARSSTEAFFGQGTRLTVV.

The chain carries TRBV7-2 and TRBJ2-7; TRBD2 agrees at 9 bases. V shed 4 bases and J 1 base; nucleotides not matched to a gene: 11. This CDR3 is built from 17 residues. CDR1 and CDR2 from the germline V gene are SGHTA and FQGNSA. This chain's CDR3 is CASSYQAGGTLSYEQYF. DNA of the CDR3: TGTGCCAGCAGCTACCAGGCGGGGGGGACACTGTCCTACGAGCAGTACTTC.

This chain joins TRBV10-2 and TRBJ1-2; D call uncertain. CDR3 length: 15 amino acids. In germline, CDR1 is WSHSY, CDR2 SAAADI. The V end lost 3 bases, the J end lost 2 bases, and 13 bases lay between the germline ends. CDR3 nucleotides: TGCGCCAGCAGTGACTTCGGCGCGGGAAACTATGGCTACACCTTC. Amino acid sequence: CASSDFGAGNYGYTF.

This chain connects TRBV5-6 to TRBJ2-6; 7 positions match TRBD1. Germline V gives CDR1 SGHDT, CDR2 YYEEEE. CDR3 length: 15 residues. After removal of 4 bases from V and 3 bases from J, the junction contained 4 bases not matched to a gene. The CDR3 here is CASSETGDGANVLTF. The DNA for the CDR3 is TGTGCCAGCAGCGAAACAGGGGATGGGGCCAACGTCCTGACTTTC.

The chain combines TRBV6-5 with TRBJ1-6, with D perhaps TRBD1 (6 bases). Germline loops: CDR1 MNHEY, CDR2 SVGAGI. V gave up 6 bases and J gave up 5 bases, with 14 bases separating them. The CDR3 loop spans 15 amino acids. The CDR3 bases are TGTGCCAGCAGAATCTGGACAGTAAATAATTCACCCCTCCACTTT. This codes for CASRIWTVNNSPLHF.

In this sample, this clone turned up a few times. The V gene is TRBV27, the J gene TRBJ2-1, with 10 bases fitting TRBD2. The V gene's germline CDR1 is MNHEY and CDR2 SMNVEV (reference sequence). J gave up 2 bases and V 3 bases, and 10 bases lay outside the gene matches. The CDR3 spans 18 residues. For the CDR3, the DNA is TGTGCCAGCAGTTTGGCTAGCGGGAGTAGTCGGGCCTACAATGAGCAGTTCTTC. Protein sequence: CASSLASGSSRAYNEQFF.

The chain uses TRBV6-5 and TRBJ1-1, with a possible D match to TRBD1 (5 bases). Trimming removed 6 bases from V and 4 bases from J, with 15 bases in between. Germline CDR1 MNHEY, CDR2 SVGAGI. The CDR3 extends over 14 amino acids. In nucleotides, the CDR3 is TGTGCCAGCAGATATCGGGGGACGGGCACTGAAGCTTTCTTT. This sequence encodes CASRYRGTGTEAFF.

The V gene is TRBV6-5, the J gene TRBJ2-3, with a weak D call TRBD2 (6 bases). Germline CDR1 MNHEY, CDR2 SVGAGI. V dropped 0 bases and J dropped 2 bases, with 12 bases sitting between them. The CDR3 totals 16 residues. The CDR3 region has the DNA TGTGCCAGCAGTTACTCAGGAGGACTACACACAGATACGCAGTATTTT. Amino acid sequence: CASSYSGGLHTDTQYF.

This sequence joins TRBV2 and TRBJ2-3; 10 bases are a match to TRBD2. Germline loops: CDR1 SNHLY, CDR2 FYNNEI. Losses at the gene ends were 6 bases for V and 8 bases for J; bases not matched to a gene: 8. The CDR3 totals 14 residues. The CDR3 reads CASRSAGGPGTQYF. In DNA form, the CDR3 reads TGTGCCAGCAGGTCAGCGGGAGGGCCAGGTACGCAGTATTTT.

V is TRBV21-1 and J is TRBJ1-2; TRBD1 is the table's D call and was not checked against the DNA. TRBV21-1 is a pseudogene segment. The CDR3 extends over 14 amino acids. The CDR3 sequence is CASSNVRGDYGYTF. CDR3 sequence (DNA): TGTGCCAGCAGCAACGTCAGGGGGGACTATGGCTACACCTTC.

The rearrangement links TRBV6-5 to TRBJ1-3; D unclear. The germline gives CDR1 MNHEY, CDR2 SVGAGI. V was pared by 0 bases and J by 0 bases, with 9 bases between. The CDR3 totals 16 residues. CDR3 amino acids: CASSYSRVSSGNTIYF. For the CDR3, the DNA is TGTGCCAGCAGTTACTCGAGGGTTAGCTCTGGAAACACCATATATTTT.

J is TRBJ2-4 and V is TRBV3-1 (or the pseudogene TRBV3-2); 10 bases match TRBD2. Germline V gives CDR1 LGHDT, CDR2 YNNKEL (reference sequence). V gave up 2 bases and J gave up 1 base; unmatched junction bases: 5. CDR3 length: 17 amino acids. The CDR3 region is CASSQTLSGGAKNIQYF. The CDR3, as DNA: TGTGCCAGCAGCCAAACACTTAGCGGGGGGGCCAAAAACATTCAGTACTTC.

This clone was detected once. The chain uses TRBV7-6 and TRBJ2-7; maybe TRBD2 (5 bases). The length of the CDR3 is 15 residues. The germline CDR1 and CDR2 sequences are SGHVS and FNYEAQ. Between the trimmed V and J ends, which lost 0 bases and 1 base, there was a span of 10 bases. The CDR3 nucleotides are TGTGCCAGCAGCTTAGCTGTAGGAGGTTCCTACGAGCAGTACTTC. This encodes CASSLAVGGSYEQYF.

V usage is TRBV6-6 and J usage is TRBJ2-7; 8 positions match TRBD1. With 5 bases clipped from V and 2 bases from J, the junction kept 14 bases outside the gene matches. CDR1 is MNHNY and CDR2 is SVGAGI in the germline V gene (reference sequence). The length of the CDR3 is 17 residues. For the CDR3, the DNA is TGTGCCAGCAGTCCACCCCTTCGGGACAGGAACCCCTACGAGCAGTACGTC. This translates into CASSPPLRDRNPYEQYV.

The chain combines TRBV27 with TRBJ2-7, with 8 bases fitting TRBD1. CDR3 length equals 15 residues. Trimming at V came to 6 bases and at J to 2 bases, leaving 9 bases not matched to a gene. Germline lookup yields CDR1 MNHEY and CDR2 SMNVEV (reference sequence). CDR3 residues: CASSPRGLRTYEQYF. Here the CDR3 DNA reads TGTGCCAGCAGCCCCAGGGGGCTAAGGACCTACGAGCAGTACTTC.

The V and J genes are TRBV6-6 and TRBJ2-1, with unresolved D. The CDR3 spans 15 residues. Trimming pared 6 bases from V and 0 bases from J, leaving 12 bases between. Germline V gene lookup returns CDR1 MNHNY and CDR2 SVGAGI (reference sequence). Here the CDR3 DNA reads TGTGCCAGCAGGCCTGACTTGAGCTCCTACAATGAGCAGTTCTTC. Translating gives CASRPDLSSYNEQFF.

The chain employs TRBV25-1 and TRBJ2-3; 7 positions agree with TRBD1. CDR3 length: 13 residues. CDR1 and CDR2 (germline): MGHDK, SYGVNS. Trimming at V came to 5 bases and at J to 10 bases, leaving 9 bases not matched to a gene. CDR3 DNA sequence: TGTGCCAGCAGTTACCCAGGGGGAGCCTCGCAGTATTTT. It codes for CASSYPGGASQYF.